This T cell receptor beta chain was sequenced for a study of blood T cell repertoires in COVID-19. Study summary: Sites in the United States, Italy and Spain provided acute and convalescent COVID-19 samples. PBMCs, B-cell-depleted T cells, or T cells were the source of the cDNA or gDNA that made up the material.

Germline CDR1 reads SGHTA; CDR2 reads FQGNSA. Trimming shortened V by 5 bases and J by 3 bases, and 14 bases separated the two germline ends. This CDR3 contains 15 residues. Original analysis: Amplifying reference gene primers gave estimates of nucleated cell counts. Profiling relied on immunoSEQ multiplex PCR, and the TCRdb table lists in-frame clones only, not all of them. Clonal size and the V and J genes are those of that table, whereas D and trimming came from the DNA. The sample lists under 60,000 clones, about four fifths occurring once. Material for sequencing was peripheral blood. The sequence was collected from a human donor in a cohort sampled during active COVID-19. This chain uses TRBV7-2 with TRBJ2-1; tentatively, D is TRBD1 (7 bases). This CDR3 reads CASSQGGSHYNEQFF. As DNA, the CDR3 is TGTGCCAGCAGCCAGGGGGGTTCCCACTACAATGAGCAGTTCTTC.